Included here is one T cell receptor (beta chain) sequence, with context. Its antigen is undetermined. This cohort consisted of healthy bone marrow donors. No record was made of this donor's CMV serostatus. This entry comes from a study of cytomegalovirus exposure and HLA in healthy donors. V lost 2 bases and J lost 6, with 10 bases in between. The CDR3 sequence is 13 residues long. The germline gives CDR1 LNHDA, CDR2 SQIVND (reference sequence). The PCR employed 60 Vbeta primers together with 13 Jbeta primers. This table comes from immunoSEQ multiplex PCR, and its TCRdb copy is limited to in-frame clones, with some not included. The sample records 200,000 to 250,000 clones, about 83% being singletons. Study-level results: 87-base-pair reads could not separate some V segments, including TRBV6-2 and TRBV6-3. Later, an analysis showed that TCR beta chains associated with HLA were more clonally expanded than others that were equally common.

The source material was PBMCs. The clonotype originates from a human donor in good health. V is TRBV19 and J is TRBJ1-2, with D perhaps matching TRBD1 (5 bases). The CDR3 bases are TGTGCCAGTAGTATATGGGGGAGGGATGGCTACACCTTC. This codes for CASSIWGRDGYTF.